This TCR beta chain was documented in a study of cytomegalovirus exposure and HLA in healthy donors. Across the study: The approximately 120 million unique TCR beta sequences, from roughly 180 million T cells, were found by an earlier analysis. Overall study findings and caveats: Cytomegalovirus association was assigned to 150 to 200 TCR beta chains. CMV serostatus alone was available as immune exposure information. TRBV6-2, TRBV6-3 and other indistinguishable V segments were excluded.

The CDR3 is made up of 17 amino acids. From germline, CDR1 is MNHEY and CDR2 SMNVEV (reference sequence). V was pared by 5 bases and J by 4 bases, with 15 bases of the junction left unmatched. The count of this clone is one. What it binds is not known. The PCR ran on 60 Vbeta and 13 Jbeta primers. TCRdb keeps only in-frame clones here, not all; method: immunoSEQ multiplex PCR. The table records about 190,000 clones, around 75% of them present only once. Sequenced: PBMCs. This receptor was taken from a man aged 35 to 55 in good health and CMV-seropositive. The gene calls are TRBV27 and TRBJ1-1, with 8 positions matching TRBD1. In DNA form, the CDR3 reads TGTGCCAGCAGTCCCTCCCGGACAGGGTTCCCTGTCACTGAAGCTTTCTTT. Protein: CASSPSRTGFPVTEAFF.